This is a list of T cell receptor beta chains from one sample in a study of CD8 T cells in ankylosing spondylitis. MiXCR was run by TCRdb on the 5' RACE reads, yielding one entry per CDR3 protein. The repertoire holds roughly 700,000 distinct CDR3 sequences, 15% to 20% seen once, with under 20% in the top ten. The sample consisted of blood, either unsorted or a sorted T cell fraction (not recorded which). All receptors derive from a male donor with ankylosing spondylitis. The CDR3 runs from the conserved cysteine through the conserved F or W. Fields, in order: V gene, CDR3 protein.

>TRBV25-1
CASSEGSGAGAETQYF
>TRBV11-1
CASSYDVWDGRALPVDEQFF
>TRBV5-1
CASSEGFGDYGYTF
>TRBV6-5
CASSYSTEYNEQFF
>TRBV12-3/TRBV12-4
CASSWGVRGSYEQYF
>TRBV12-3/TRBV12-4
CASSPPRTRSGELFF
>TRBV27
CASSLSDMFNEQFF
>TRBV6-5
CASSWTQGNTEAFF
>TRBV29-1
CSGYTEGNEKLFF
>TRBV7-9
CASSFRVGYQETQYF
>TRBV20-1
CSAREIQVGVSGNIQYF
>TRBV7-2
CASSPPGTQQYF
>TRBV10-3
CATRTFEVRGEQYF
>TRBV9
CASSETPAQETYEQYF
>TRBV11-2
CASSLEEKLFF
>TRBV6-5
CASSFDRGPGSPLHF
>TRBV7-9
CASIGPNEQFF
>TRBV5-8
CASSFWASGYEQYF
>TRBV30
CAWGTGGPRDQYF
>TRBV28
CASSPPTGTVNTDTQYF
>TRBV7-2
CASSLDSKLGNTIYF
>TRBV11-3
CASSLGTAGGQYNEQFF
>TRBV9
CASSVRREGLYNEQFF
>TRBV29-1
CSVEDPASGRAGQETQYF
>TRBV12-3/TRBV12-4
CASSLDSIRFHEQFF
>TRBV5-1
CASSHGNEQYF
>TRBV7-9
CASSPAFLVGGQETQYF
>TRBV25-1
CASSESPGSYEQYF
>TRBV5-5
CASRSYGRDEQYF
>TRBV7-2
CASSLPGPEAFF
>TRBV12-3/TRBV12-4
CASSLWGSGRAEQYF
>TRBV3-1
CASSQGSTANTEAFF
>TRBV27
CASSSRGRNDYGYTF
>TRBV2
CASRGVGRATGELFF
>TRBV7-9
CASSPGVSDSYEQYF
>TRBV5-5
CASTPVAGALSQPQHF
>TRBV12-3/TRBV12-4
CASSLPPGTNIQYF
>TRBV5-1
CARQEQLPPQIAKNIQYF
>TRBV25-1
CASSDILAGGIYNEQFF
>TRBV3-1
CASSPRRSDEQYF
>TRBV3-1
CASSHSTRTEAFF
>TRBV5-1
CASSLEGPTGGNSPLHF
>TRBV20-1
CSARDQGAGTDTQYF
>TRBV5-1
CASSLTEELRHEQYF
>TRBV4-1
CASSQVPINSGGAIGDEQFF
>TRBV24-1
CATSDLRDREASPLHF
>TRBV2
CASSERSPGGGGYTF
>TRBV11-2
CASSLEAQSSYEQYF
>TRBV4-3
CASSQGRGRGGELFF
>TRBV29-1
CSVGPDPTTYEQYF
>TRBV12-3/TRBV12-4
CASSMRSGTGLVKLFF
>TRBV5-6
CASGPGDRVVAAQYF
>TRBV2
CASNGLAAFYNEQFF
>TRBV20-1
CSARDGGDYGYTF
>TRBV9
CASSVQDEEETQYF
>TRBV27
CASSLGLADLRDEQFF
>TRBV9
CASSVGGHGYTF
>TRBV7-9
CASSLVAGNTEAFF
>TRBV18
CASSPWIPDTQYF
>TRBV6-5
CASSYLLAGVVEQFF